Presented here are 16 T cell receptor beta chains from one specimen sequenced in a study of blood T cells in healthy people across ages. Then a second PCR, running roughly 7 to 11 cycles, was carried out with a sample-barcoded 5' primer and a J-beta primer mix. In TCRdb, the 5' RACE reads were re-called with MiXCR into one record per CDR3 protein. Here the sample spans roughly 500,000 distinct CDR3 sequences, 24% being singletons. A further study also used this sample, focusing on T cells of mothers and their children.

The sequencing sample was made of blood. These receptors were taken from a boy younger than 18 in good health.

The chain couples TRBV12-3 or TRBV12-4 to TRBJ1-1; no definite D call. CDR3 length: 15 residues. Trimming took off 8 bases at V and 0 bases at J, with 16 bases between the two ends. This CDR3 reads CASGPLGVMNTEAFF. Here the CDR3 DNA reads TGTGCCAGCGGCCCCCTGGGAGTAATGAACACTGAAGCTTTCTTT.

The rearrangement uses TRBV5-1 and TRBJ2-7, with D uncertain. The CDR3 is 13 amino acids. Germline CDR1 and CDR2: SGHRS and YFSETQ. V gave up 4 bases and J gave up 2 bases, with 10 bases separating them. CDR3 DNA sequence: TGCGCCAGCAGCCACGGTGACCCCTACGAGCAGTACTTC. It encodes CASSHGDPYEQYF.

The chain uses TRBV12-3 or TRBV12-4 and TRBJ2-7; D not certain. V was trimmed by 3 bases and J by 6 bases, leaving 6 bases between them. This CDR3 is built from 11 residues. CDR3 DNA: TGTGCCAGCAGTTTGCGAGTCGAGCAGTACTTC. Translated: CASSLRVEQYF.

The chain combines TRBV9 with TRBJ2-7, with a possible D match to TRBD2 (5 bases). Germline assignment: CDR1 SGDLS and CDR2 YYNGEE. Trimming took off 4 bases at V and 6 bases at J, with 14 bases between the two ends. This CDR3 comprises 13 residues. The CDR3 loop is CASSLTHGGEQYF. The DNA for the CDR3 is TGTGCCAGCAGCCTGACCCACGGAGGCGAGCAGTACTTC.

The chain carries TRBV29-1 and TRBJ1-5, with D possibly being TRBD1 (6 bases). The V end was cut by 4 bases, the J end by 3 bases, with 16 bases between. This CDR3 is built from 15 residues. Looked up from germline, CDR1 is SQVTM and CDR2 is ANQGSEA. DNA for the CDR3: TGCAGCGTTGCGTTGGGCACAGGGAACAATCAGCCCCAGCATTTT. Encoded protein: CSVALGTGNNQPQHF.

This clonotype was seen a handful of times. V gene TRBV12-3 or TRBV12-4 combines with J gene TRBJ2-3, with TRBD1 as a possible D gene (6 bases). CDR3 length equals 14 residues. Between the trimmed V and J ends, which lost 3 bases and 4 bases, there was a span of 11 bases. In DNA, the CDR3 is TGTGCCAGCAGTTTTCTCCCAGGGGCAGATACGCAGTATTTT. The encoded protein is CASSFLPGADTQYF.

This clonotype was seen a handful of times. The CDR3 is CASKEDEKLFF. Here the CDR3 DNA reads TGTGCCAGCAAGGAGGATGAAAAACTGTTTTTT. V gene TRBV28 combines with J gene TRBJ1-4; no firm D call. The CDR3 loop spans 11 amino acids. CDR1 and CDR2 from the germline V gene are MDHEN and SYDVKM. V lost 7 bases and J lost 6, with 6 bases in between.

The rearrangement links TRBV29-1 to TRBJ2-7, with D possibly being TRBD1 (6 bases). V shed 7 bases and J shed 9 bases, with 22 bases lying between them. In germline, CDR1 is SQVTM, CDR2 ANQGSEA. The CDR3 is made up of 13 amino acids. The CDR3 nucleotides are TGCAGCGCCAAGAAAGGGACACCCGTGGGGCAGTACTTC. This gives the protein CSAKKGTPVGQYF.

A few counts support this clonotype. The chain recombines TRBV6-5 with TRBJ2-4; 10 bases agree with TRBD2. J gave up 0 bases and V 5 bases, and 13 bases lay outside the gene matches. CDR1 MNHEY and CDR2 SVGAGI come from the germline V gene. This CDR3 region has 19 residues. In DNA, the CDR3 is TGTGCCAGCAGTATACCGGTAGCGGGAGGCTGGGTAGCCAAAAACATTCAGTACTTC. Translation gives CASSIPVAGGWVAKNIQYF.

The rearrangement links TRBV12-3 or TRBV12-4 to TRBJ2-3; D uncertain. V was shortened by 7 bases and J by 4 bases, with 12 bases between the two germline ends. The CDR3 covers 13 residues. CDR3 sequence (DNA): TGTGCCAGCATCCGGGCCGGCGCAGATACGCAGTATTTT. Translation gives CASIRAGADTQYF.

In its sample, this clonotype was seen many times. The CDR3 DNA is TGCAGCGGGCGGACAGGGGATGAAGCTTTCTTT. This encodes CSGRTGDEAFF. The chain recombines TRBV29-1 with TRBJ1-1, with 9 positions matching TRBD1. There are 11 residues in the CDR3. Germline loops: CDR1 SQVTM, CDR2 ANQGSEA. V was pared by 7 bases and J by 7 bases, with 4 bases of the junction left unmatched.

The J gene is TRBJ2-3, the V gene TRBV27, with 9 bases that match TRBD1. Germline V gene lookup returns CDR1 MNHEY and CDR2 SMNVEV (reference sequence). There are 13 residues in the CDR3. V lost 5 bases and J lost 5; bases outside the gene matches: 2. The DNA for the CDR3 is TGTGCCAGCAGTGAGGACAGGGGAGATACGCAGTATTTT. Encoded protein: CASSEDRGDTQYF.

This clonotype was detected only a few times. The J gene is TRBJ2-5, the V gene TRBV5-5; no firm D call. Trimming left V 4 bases short and J 2 bases short, with 15 bases between. The CDR3 runs 15 residues. Germline CDR1 SGHKS, CDR2 YYEKEE (reference sequence). Written as DNA, the CDR3 is TGTGCCAGCAGCCGGCAAGTAGGTACTCAAGAGACCCAGTACTTC. It is translated as CASSRQVGTQETQYF.

Notes on this clonotype: One junction end does not reproduce the germline sequence, and a read error may be involved. The chain links TRBV12-3 or TRBV12-4 to TRBJ2-3, with 9 bases identical to TRBD2. This CDR3 spans 15 amino acids. The CDR3 DNA sequence: TGTGCCAGCCTGTTCCTGGCGGGGGGGGGAGATACGCAGTACTTT. It encodes CASLFLAGGGDTQYF.

This clonotype was seen more than once but under ten times. The chain is built from TRBV20-1 and TRBJ2-1, with 9 bases lining up with TRBD2. In germline, CDR1 is DFQATT, CDR2 SNEGSKA (reference sequence). V lost 1 base, J lost 2 bases, and 9 bases stayed unmatched. The CDR3 covers 17 residues. In nucleotides, the CDR3 is TGCAGTGCTAGAGCCGGTGTTCTAGCGGGAACCTACAATGAGCAGTTCTTC. Translating it yields CSARAGVLAGTYNEQFF.

V usage is TRBV29-1 and J usage is TRBJ1-2, with D unresolved. CDR3 length: 13 amino acids. Trimming took 5 bases from V and 0 from J, leaving 10 bases between them. The germline gives CDR1 SQVTM, CDR2 ANQGSEA. This CDR3 is CSVRPSANYGYTF. The CDR3 DNA sequence: TGCAGCGTTCGTCCGTCCGCTAACTATGGCTACACCTTC.